The present T cell receptor (beta chain) was sequenced within a study of Tregs in tolerant kidney transplant recipients. This CDR3 spans 16 amino acids. The germline V gene encodes CDR1 MDHEN and CDR2 SYDVKM. V was cut by 3 bases and J by 4 bases, with 18 bases left in between. Thawed PBMCs were FACS-sorted into unstimulated CD4+CD25+CD127- regulatory T cells, CD4+CD25- non-regulatory cells, CD4 and CD8 cells. In this sample, this clone turned up a few times. The target antigen is unknown. The study, taken as a whole, reports: Biological reproducibility was not directly addressed, but technical replication error appeared minimal.

Only in-frame clones appear in the TCRdb table, and some are missing; sequencing was by immunoSEQ multiplex PCR. This sample has under 95,000 clones, with roughly 90% found just once. This receptor was obtained from a human donor who received a combined kidney and bone marrow transplant. The rearrangement uses TRBV28 and TRBJ1-1; tentative D call: TRBD1 (5 bases). The specimen comprised Tregs from blood, sampled before the transplant. The CDR3 DNA reads as TGTGCCAGCAGTTTTGATGTCGGACATGCTGGCACTGAAGCTTTCTTT. Translation: CASSFDVGHAGTEAFF.